This TCR beta chain was recovered during a study of T cells in Graves' hyperthyroidism and ophthalmopathy. Ten or more counts support this clonotype. What it binds is unknown. Overall study results and limits: Blood shared most expanded thyroid clonotypes above 0.001.

Each diagnosis was grounded in clinical symptoms, serum thyroxine and TRAb, thyroid ultrasound, and orbital computed tomography. The CDR3 sequence is 14 residues long. V was shortened by 6 bases and J by 0 bases, with 8 bases between the two germline ends. Germline CDR1 reads SNHLY; CDR2 reads FYNNEI. RNA transcripts served as the template for amplifying TCR beta CDR3 regions. The HTBI primer set was used in a first-round RT-PCR of the TCR CDR3. From the multiplex PCR reads, TCRdb called clonotypes with MiXCR, one entry per CDR3 protein. Among more than 350,000 distinct CDR3 sequences listed, around 14% were seen once.

This TCR came from a woman aged 25 to 45 with Graves' hyperthyroidism. Sequencing was done on a sample of blood. This sequence joins TRBV2 and TRBJ1-4; unclear D gene. The CDR3 DNA reads TGTGCCAGCAGACAAAACCCAACTAATGAAAAACTGTTTTTT. Encoded protein: CASRQNPTNEKLFF.